Each of the 31 T cell receptor beta chains below was sequenced from the same sample in a study of Graves' ophthalmopathy and Graves' hyperthyroidism. Scientists amplified the TCR beta CDR3 regions from RNA transcripts. The first-round RT-PCR employed HTBI primers together with the Qiagen OneStep RT-PCR kit. A multiplex PCR was then performed as the second round. TCRdb ran MiXCR on the multiplex PCR reads and lists one entry per CDR3 protein. The sample lists about 340,000 distinct CDR3 sequences; under 20% were seen once. The source material was peripheral blood. These receptors all stem from an adult man with Graves' ophthalmopathy.

This clonotype was seen ten or more times. The rearrangement links TRBV11-2 to TRBJ2-5; D is perhaps TRBD2 (6 bases). Trimming shortened V by 3 bases and J by 0 bases, and 11 bases separated the two germline ends. The CDR3 is 15 residues long. Germline V gives CDR1 SGHAT, CDR2 FQNNGV. The CDR3 here is CASSFGRGNQETQYF. CDR3 DNA sequence: TGTGCCAGCAGCTTCGGTCGGGGGAACCAAGAGACCCAGTACTTC.

The chain carries TRBV7-2 and TRBJ2-5; 8 bases agree with TRBD1. This CDR3 contains 16 residues. From germline, CDR1 is SGHTA and CDR2 FQGNSA. The junction had 12 bases not matched to a gene; V was cut back by 6 bases and J by 3 bases. This chain's CDR3 is CASSYFFAGGKETQYF. DNA of the CDR3: TGTGCCAGCAGTTATTTTTTCGCAGGGGGCAAAGAGACCCAGTACTTC.

The genes are TRBV2 and TRBJ2-7; D is unresolved. The CDR3 extends over 14 amino acids. Trimming cost V 2 bases and J 8 bases, with 16 bases left between them. Germline V lookup: CDR1 SNHLY, CDR2 FYNNEI. CDR3 loop: CASSENRSGRKQYF. The CDR3 nucleotides read TGTGCCAGCAGTGAAAATCGGTCAGGTCGAAAGCAGTACTTC.

In this sample, this clonotype turned up many times. V is TRBV6-1 and J is TRBJ2-2; 10 bases are shared with TRBD2. Losses at the gene ends were 5 bases for V and 5 bases for J; bases not matched to a gene: 8. Germline assignment: CDR1 MNHNS and CDR2 SASEGT. CDR3 length equals 16 residues. The CDR3 here is CASSLSPAGGTGELFF. In DNA form, the CDR3 reads TGTGCCAGCAGTCTATCCCCAGCGGGAGGGACCGGGGAGCTGTTTTTT.

In its sample, this clonotype was seen many times. The CDR3 sequence is CASSYSMDHMNTEAFF. The DNA for the CDR3 is TGTGCCAGCAGTTACTCGATGGACCACATGAACACTGAAGCTTTCTTT. This sequence joins TRBV6-5 and TRBJ1-1; D is unresolved. The V gene's germline CDR1 is MNHEY and CDR2 SVGAGI. The CDR3 length is 16 residues. The germline V and J ends were trimmed by 0 bases and 0 bases, with 11 bases remaining between them.

This clonotype was detected many times. The gene calls are TRBV5-1 and TRBJ1-2; TRBD1 agrees at 7 bases. The CDR3 has 15 residues. The V gene end was trimmed by 4 bases and the J gene end by 8 bases; junction bases not matched to a gene: 14. Per germline, CDR1 SGHRS and CDR2 YFSETQ. The DNA of the CDR3 is TGCGCCAGCAGCCCAGGACAGGCCATGAGTTTCGGCTACACCTTC. Translation gives CASSPGQAMSFGYTF. The full variable domain, completed using reference TRBV5-1 and TRBJ1-2, is KAGVTQTPRYLIKTRGQQVTLSCSPISGHRSVSWYQQTPGQGLQFLFEYFSETQRNKGNFPGRFSGRQFSNSRSEMNVSTLELGDSALYLCASSPGQAMSFGYTFGSGTRLTVV.

This clonotype was counted ten times or more. The chain employs TRBV6-1 and TRBJ1-5; unclear D gene. Trimming took 4 bases from V and 4 from J, leaving 8 bases between them. CDR1 and CDR2 from the germline V gene are MNHNS and SASEGT. The CDR3 runs to 13 residues. The CDR3 region is CASSAGFNQPQHF. CDR3 bases: TGTGCCAGCAGTGCCGGTTTTAATCAGCCCCAGCATTTT.

This clonotype has a count of ten or more. The gene calls are TRBV2 and TRBJ2-7; 7 bases agree with TRBD1. After removal of 5 bases from V and 1 base from J, the junction contained 8 bases not matched to a gene. This CDR3 contains 15 residues. Looked up from germline, CDR1 is SNHLY and CDR2 is FYNNEI. The CDR3 region has the DNA TGTGCCAGCAGTACCAGGGGGATCTTTTCCTACGAGCAGTACTTC. Translation gives CASSTRGIFSYEQYF.

This clonotype was counted at least ten times. One end of the junction is discordant with germline, which a read error may explain. This sequence joins TRBV27 and TRBJ2-5, with 7 bases that match TRBD2. The CDR3 loop spans 14 amino acids. Germline V lookup: CDR1 MNHEY, CDR2 SMNVEV (reference sequence). CDR3 amino acids: CASRLSGGGETQYF. In DNA form, the CDR3 reads TGTGCCAGCAGATTATCGGGGGGAGGGGAGACCCAGTACTTC.

This clonotype has ten or more counts. The V and J genes are TRBV20-1 and TRBJ1-2, with D perhaps TRBD1 (5 bases). The V and J ends lost 6 bases and 3 bases respectively, with 11 bases between them. From germline, CDR1 is DFQATT and CDR2 SNEGSKA (reference sequence). This CDR3 comprises 12 residues. For the CDR3, the DNA is TGCAGTGCCAGGGATTGGGACTATGGCTACACCTTC. This translates into CSARDWDYGYTF.

This clonotype was recorded at least ten times. The V and J genes are TRBV6-2 or TRBV6-3 and TRBJ2-5, with TRBD2 matching 13 bases. CDR3 length equals 16 residues. In germline, CDR1 is MNHEY, CDR2 SVGEGT. V gave up 4 bases and J gave up 4 bases; unmatched junction bases: 6. In nucleotides, the CDR3 is TGTGCCAGCAGTTCCACTAGCGGGAGGGATCTAGAGACCCAGTACTTC. Amino acid sequence: CASSSTSGRDLETQYF.

This clonotype showed up many times. CDR3 amino acids: CASSLSGPITFTLHF. Here the CDR3 DNA reads TGTGCCAGCAGTTTATCGGGGCCTATCACGTTCACCCTCCACTTT. V gene TRBV28 combines with J gene TRBJ1-6; possible D gene TRBD1, 5 bases. This CDR3 region has 15 residues. Trimming pared 1 base from V and 14 bases from J, leaving 18 bases between. The germline gives CDR1 MDHEN, CDR2 SYDVKM.

This clonotype was observed many times. This chain uses TRBV20-1 with TRBJ1-5; D is unresolved. The V end lost 0 bases, the J end lost 10 bases, and 16 bases lay between the germline ends. The CDR3 is 14 amino acids. Germline CDR1 DFQATT, CDR2 SNEGSKA (reference sequence). CDR3 residues: CSARDQPPRGPQHF. The CDR3 DNA reads as TGCAGTGCTAGAGATCAACCCCCCCGGGGACCCCAGCATTTT.

This clonotype was detected ten times or more. In DNA, the CDR3 is TGCAGTGCTAGAGGCGAATCGAGGACCGGGGAGCTGTTTTTT. Translation gives CSARGESRTGELFF. J is TRBJ2-2 and V is TRBV20-1, with D uncertain. Germline values: CDR1 DFQATT, CDR2 SNEGSKA (reference sequence). This CDR3 has 14 amino acids. V was trimmed by 1 base and J by 5 bases, leaving 11 bases between them.

This chain connects TRBV6-5 to TRBJ1-6, with a weak D call TRBD1 (5 bases). Trimming took off 8 bases at V and 7 bases at J, with 12 bases between the two ends. CDR1 is MNHEY and CDR2 is SVGAGI in the germline V gene. The CDR3 runs 13 residues. CDR3 residues: CASVVGANSPLHF. The CDR3 nucleotides are TGTGCCAGCGTTGTAGGGGCAAATTCACCCCTCCACTTT.

Ten or more counts support this clonotype. The V call is TRBV12-3 or TRBV12-4, the J call TRBJ1-2, with a tentative D call TRBD1 (5 bases). This CDR3 has 13 amino acids. V was pared by 4 bases and J by 6 bases, with 12 bases between. The chain's CDR3 is CASSYQGINGYTF. The CDR3 DNA follows: TGTGCCAGCAGTTATCAGGGTATCAATGGCTACACCTTC.

This clonotype occurred many times. V and J are TRBV2 and TRBJ1-5; D remains ambiguous. V lost 1 base, J lost 11 bases, and 12 bases lay in between. In germline, CDR1 is SNHLY, CDR2 FYNNEI. The CDR3 is made up of 13 amino acids. CDR3 protein: CASSEGRSGTQHF. The DNA for the CDR3 is TGTGCCAGCAGTGAAGGACGGTCAGGAACCCAGCATTTT.

This clonotype showed up many times. The V call is TRBV4-1, the J call TRBJ2-5; D gene ambiguous. CDR1 MGHRA and CDR2 YSYEKL come from the germline V gene. The CDR3 totals 13 residues. Trimming shortened V by 5 bases and J by 1 base, and 8 bases separated the two germline ends. The CDR3 region is CASSYRSQETQYF. Written as DNA, the CDR3 is TGCGCCAGCAGCTATAGGTCCCAAGAGACCCAGTACTTC.

This clonotype was observed a single time. CDR3 in DNA: TGTGCCAGCAGCTCACTCGGGAACGTCTATGGCTACACCTTC. Protein product: CASSSLGNVYGYTF. The chain carries TRBV11-2 and TRBJ1-2; unclear D gene. The CDR3 contains 14 residues. CDR1 is SGHAT, CDR2 FQNNGV, per germline. V was trimmed by 4 bases and J by 4 bases, leaving 13 bases between them.

This clonotype occurred many times. The CDR3 is CASSLKTAGNLVGANVLTF. The CDR3 region has the DNA TGTGCCAGCAGCTTAAAAACGGCAGGAAACTTGGTTGGGGCCAACGTCCTGACTTTC. The V call is TRBV7-3, the J call TRBJ2-6; D gene ambiguous. CDR3 length: 19 residues. The ends were cut back, 1 base at V and 3 bases at J, with 19 bases in the middle. Per germline, CDR1 SGHTA and CDR2 FQGTGA.

This clonotype was found many times. The J gene is TRBJ2-7, the V gene TRBV6-1, with D maybe TRBD2 (6 bases). The CDR3 covers 16 residues. Trimming took 1 base from V and 2 from J, leaving 15 bases between them. Germline values: CDR1 MNHNS, CDR2 SASEGT. CDR3 DNA sequence: TGTGCCAGCAGTGAAGTTCGGCGGGGACCTCCCTACGAGCAGTACTTC. Its protein is CASSEVRRGPPYEQYF.

This clonotype was observed at least ten times. The CDR3 DNA reads TGTGCCAGCAGCGACGGACAGGCGAGCTCTGGAAACACCATATATTTT. This sequence encodes CASSDGQASSGNTIYF. V is TRBV11-1 and J is TRBJ1-3; 7 nucleotides align to TRBD1. The ends lost 5 bases at V and 0 bases at J; junction bases unmatched: 7. The V gene's germline CDR1 is SGHAT and CDR2 FQDESV (reference sequence). This CDR3 has 16 residues.

This clonotype was observed many times. This chain joins TRBV24-1 and TRBJ2-2; the match to TRBD1 covers 9 bases. This CDR3 has 14 amino acids. J was trimmed by 6 bases and V by 7 bases; bases with no gene match: 5. From germline, CDR1 is KGHDR and CDR2 SFDVKD. In nucleotides, the CDR3 is TGTGCCACCAGCGACAGGGGGACCCCCGGGGAGCTGTTTTTT. It encodes CATSDRGTPGELFF.

This clonotype has at least ten counts. This chain uses TRBV5-6 with TRBJ2-7; 9 bases line up with TRBD1. Germline assignment: CDR1 SGHDT and CDR2 YYEEEE. V gave up 5 bases and J gave up 4 bases; unmatched junction bases: 10. The length of the CDR3 is 15 residues. Here the CDR3 reads CASSGSTGGWYEQYF. Written as DNA, the CDR3 is TGTGCCAGCAGTGGGAGCACAGGGGGCTGGTACGAGCAGTACTTC.

This clonotype was detected only a few times. This sequence joins TRBV24-1 and TRBJ1-2, with 10 bases fitting TRBD1. The V and J ends lost 12 bases and 6 bases, in that order; junction bases with no gene match: 3. From germline, CDR1 is KGHDR and CDR2 SFDVKD. The CDR3 extends over 11 amino acids. As DNA, the CDR3 is TGTGCCGCGGGACAGGGGAATGGCTACACCTTC. Its protein product is CAAGQGNGYTF.

This clonotype was picked up many times. The chain has TRBV12-3 or TRBV12-4 and TRBJ1-1, with 9 positions matching TRBD1. The CDR3 runs to 15 residues. J lost 5 bases, V lost 7 bases, and 11 bases had no gene match. DNA of the CDR3: TGTGCCAGCATGACCGGGACAGGGCGATATACTGAAGCTTTCTTT. It yields the protein CASMTGTGRYTEAFF.

This clonotype was picked up a small number of times. V gene TRBV6-1 combines with J gene TRBJ2-5; no firm D call. The CDR3 has 13 residues. Germline V gives CDR1 MNHNS, CDR2 SASEGT. Trimming stripped 6 bases from V and 2 bases from J, with 10 bases between. As DNA, the CDR3 is TGTGCCAGCAGGCTTTATTATCAAGAGACCCAGTACTTC. As protein: CASRLYYQETQYF.

The sample holds many counts of this clonotype. V gene TRBV6-2 or TRBV6-3 combines with J gene TRBJ1-5; perhaps TRBD1 as D (6 bases). The CDR3 covers 16 residues. V was trimmed by 0 bases and J by 6 bases, leaving 15 bases between them. Germline loops: CDR1 MNHEY, CDR2 SVGEGT. The CDR3 here is CASSYSLGAGSQPQHF. DNA of the CDR3: TGTGCCAGCAGTTACTCGCTGGGGGCAGGGAGTCAGCCCCAGCATTTT.

Many counts were recorded for this clonotype. The CDR3: CSAREPLGAGTGELFF. The CDR3 DNA follows: TGCAGTGCTAGAGAACCACTAGGAGCAGGCACCGGGGAGCTGTTTTTT. This chain connects TRBV20-1 to TRBJ2-2; D is perhaps TRBD2 (5 bases). V was pared by 0 bases and J by 4 bases, with 15 bases between. Germline CDR1 and CDR2: DFQATT and SNEGSKA (reference sequence). The CDR3 has 16 residues.

The rearrangement joins TRBV5-1 to TRBJ1-2, with TRBD1 matching over 7 bases. Germline CDR1 is SGHRS and CDR2 is YFSETQ. The J segment lost 0 bases and the V segment lost 6 bases, leaving 8 bases of the junction unmatched. CDR3 length equals 15 residues. The CDR3 DNA sequence: TGCGCCAGCACTCCTCTCGGGACAGCTAACTATGGCTACACCTTC. Encoded protein: CASTPLGTANYGYTF.

The table lists this clonotype with a few counts. V usage is TRBV6-2 or TRBV6-3 and J usage is TRBJ1-5, with no clear D. Trimming took off 0 bases at V and 4 bases at J, with 16 bases between the two ends. The CDR3 has 17 residues. Germline CDR1 MNHEY, CDR2 SVGEGT. The CDR3, as DNA: TGTGCCAGCAGTTACTCTGTCGGGGAAGCCTGGAATCAGCCCCAGCATTTT. Translation: CASSYSVGEAWNQPQHF.